This T cell receptor beta chain is drawn from a study of blood T cell repertoires in COVID-19. Study overall: Nucleic acid was either cDNA or gDNA, and it came from T cells, B-cell-depleted T cells, or PBMCs.

The ends lost 5 bases at V and 5 bases at J; junction bases unmatched: 27. The CDR3 consists of 22 residues. Germline V gene sequence: CDR1 MNHEY, CDR2 SMNVEV (reference sequence). The table came from immunoSEQ multiplex PCR; TCRdb's copy has only in-frame clones and leaves some out. This sample yields 100,000 or so clones, of which roughly 86% are seen a single time; about 10% belongs to the top ten. This clone was seen once. The rearrangement links TRBV27 to TRBJ2-5, with 12 bases that match TRBD2. Sequencing was done on a sample of peripheral blood. The sequence was collected from a man between 35 and 55 years old with active or convalescent COVID-19. CDR3 region: CASSPWGGPGLAGGRGTETQYF. The CDR3 DNA sequence: TGTGCCAGCAGTCCCTGGGGTGGGCCCGGGCTAGCGGGGGGGCGAGGCACTGAGACCCAGTACTTC.